This TCR beta chain was found in a study of T cells in tumors after PD-1 blockade (dated by TCRdb to the late 2010s). About the full investigation: Patients were excluded if they had prior checkpoint blockade, use of systemic immunosuppressants, or recent radiotherapy or other anti-cancer therapy within 4 weeks. Paired single-cell RNA and TCR sequencing was done in the study on site-matched tumors from patients with BCC or SCC, both before and after anti-PD-1 therapy. RECIST version 1.1 was used to assess clinical response. While on anti-PD-1 treatment, some of the patients also continued taking daily vismodegib 150 mg. Tumor samples averaged around 24,000 TCR templates (range about 550-99,264) and more than 6,000 unique clonotypes, roughly 22-fold deeper than single-cell TCR sequencing. Findings and caveats that apply to the study as a whole: Clonal replacement was seen only when comparing pre- and post-treatment samples and not when comparing two pre-treatment samples, which argues against artifacts from biopsy timing or location. Roughly two fifths of tumor TCR clonotypes were detected in blood, and some novel exhausted tumor clones were observed in pre-treatment blood, which was taken as suggesting peripheral recruitment. Exhausted CD8+ clones expanded after therapy were found to be mostly novel clonotypes undetected pre-treatment, suggesting clonal replacement rather than reinvigoration of pre-existing clones. Among expanded exhausted clones in squamous cell carcinoma, about 50% were novel, compared with 25% to 35% of the other expanded CD8+ clones. The source of novel T cell clones was not identified and could include lymphoid organs or rare unexpanded clones within the tumor or its periphery.

Deep TCRbeta sequencing was performed with the immunoSEQ platform. As for the authors' bioinformatics: For further analysis, only productive rearrangements were exported out of the immunoSEQ Analyzer. A two-sided binomial test with a Bonferroni-corrected P below 0.01 was used to call clones that significantly expanded or contracted between timepoints. T cell phenotypes were assigned to bulk TCRbeta clonotypes by matching the clonotypes to single-cell RNA+TCR-seq clones that had the same TCRbeta sequence. Using bulk TCR sequencing data, clone enrichment in tumor was calculated by dividing a clone's tumor frequency by the same clone's PBMC frequency. TCRs were grouped by GLIPH into specificity groups, defined as clusters of distinct TCRs likely recognizing common antigens via shared CDR3 motifs. This is the immuneACCESS table as TCRdb keeps it, with only in-frame sequences that have V and J called. A part of the clones is gone; compared with another copy, unresolved V genes explain less than half, and the rest is unexplained. The D gene and trimming were derived from the DNA, and the V and J assignments and clone size from that table. The sample table records over 3,000 clones; around three fifths of these occur just once. Clones ranked in the top ten supply around 57% of the sample.

Sequences MNHNS (CDR1) and SASEGT (CDR2) are obtained from the germline V gene. V is cut by 1 base and J by 1 base, and the space between the germline ends is 11 bases. The CDR3 holds 17 amino acids from the cysteine to the phenylalanine. Kept here is only the CDR3 DNA, which spans 51 bases and is read in frame from base 1. Comments on this clone: Its antigen is still unknown. No base qualities exist here, and no much larger clone lies one base off it.

The time point label corresponds to: after anti-PD-1 therapy. Site-matched tumor biopsies were taken from the same primary tumor before and after PD-1 blockade. Treatment consisted of either cemiplimab 350 mg every 2 weeks or pembrolizumab 200 mg every 3 weeks. Post-treatment squamous cell carcinoma samples were obtained on average 31 days after treatment start, capturing early T cell dynamics. For bulk TCRbeta sequencing, genomic DNA was extracted from tumor biopsies or peripheral blood, and input amounts ranged from roughly 600 ng to 6,004 ng. Leftover biopsy material went through bulk TCRbeta sequencing, with the goal of boosting sensitivity for rare clonotypes relative to single-cell TCR sequencing. Every patient had histologically proven advanced or metastatic basal or squamous cell carcinoma and was a poor candidate for surgical resection. Serial tumor biopsies were taken during anti-PD-1 treatment from the 4 patients comprising the squamous cell carcinoma cohort. Fresh biopsies came from the site of the primary tumor, and part of the tissue was kept in RNAlater for exome and bulk TCR sequencing.

This TCR was sampled from a human donor with cutaneous squamous cell carcinoma. The sample here was tumor tissue, taken after anti-PD-1 treatment. Here the chain combines TRBV6-1 and TRBJ1-6; the best D guess is TRBD1, with 5 bases matching. The DNA sequence reads TGTGCCAGCAGTGAAGAGGTTAGGGGATCCTATAATTCACCCCTCCACTTT. This codes for CASSEEVRGSYNSPLHF.